This T cell receptor beta chain was documented in a study of identical twins. The CDR3 extends over 17 amino acids. V shed 0 bases, J shed 1 base, and the junction held 11 bases outside the gene matches. CDR1 and CDR2 (germline): DFQATT, SNEGSKA (reference sequence). TCRdb analysed the 5' RACE reads with MiXCR anew, one entry per CDR3 protein. In the table there are 700,000 or so distinct CDR3 sequences, 21% of which are singletons. These records were also assigned to another study, of T cells expressing NK-cell markers. Per that paper: The eight sequenced donors comprised seven who were HCMV-seropositive and one who was seronegative. Also leading the CD3+CD56-NKG2C+ fraction in a handful of donors were these clonotypes.

The chain joins TRBV20-1 to TRBJ2-5, with 7 nucleotides matching TRBD2. The specimen sequenced was PBMCs. This sequence originates from a woman between 18 and 29 years old in good health. The CDR3 DNA follows: TGCAGTGCTAGAGATCTCGTTTCAGCGGGGCTCCAAGAGACCCAGTACTTC. As protein: CSARDLVSAGLQETQYF.